This T cell receptor (beta chain) was sequenced in a study of T-cell memory formation after mild COVID-19. TCRdb passed the 5' RACE reads through MiXCR, listing each CDR3 protein once. The sample has more than 250,000 distinct CDR3 sequences; over 15% are singletons. Germline assignment: CDR1 MNHEY and CDR2 SVGEGT. The CDR3 has 13 amino acids. V was cut by 6 bases and J by 2 bases, with 11 bases left in between. This clonotype has only a few counts. Specimen: PBMCs or a T cell subset sorted from them (not recorded which). The clonotype originates from a man younger than 30 who had mild COVID-19 (a few samples of this study predate the infection). Cell type and time point are not known. V usage is TRBV6-2 or TRBV6-3 and J usage is TRBJ2-7; D uncertain. CDR3 protein: CASRTGRTYEQYV. The CDR3 region has the DNA TGTGCCAGCAGGACGGGCCGTACCTACGAGCAGTACGTC.